This T cell receptor (beta chain) was identified during a study of blood T cell repertoires in COVID-19 (TCRdb year 2020). Regarding the research as a whole: Samples from collaborators originated in the United States, Italy and Spain and spanned both the acute and convalescent phases of COVID-19. The prospective study material was composed of cDNA or gDNA derived from T cells, B-cell-depleted T cells, or PBMCs. Deeply sampled blood TCRbeta repertoires from subjects exposed to, actively infected with, or recovered from COVID-19 were included in the dataset. The repertoires were released in a freely available public database meant as a resource for research on the immune response to SARS-CoV-2. The samples were drawn from two sources: the first 160 participants of the ongoing ImmuneRACE study, and 1,254 subjects contributed by 6 global collaborators. The sample metadata nearly always contained a de-identified subject ID, COVID-19 status, age in years and sex. Where HLA class I and class II types were available, the types were taken from metadata supplied by the sample provider, not from assay-based typing.

Collaborating institutions collected whole blood in K2EDTA tubes following their own protocols. For TCRbeta analysis, collaborator samples were shipped as frozen whole blood, as isolated PBMCs, or as DNA extracted from either sample type. TCRbeta CDR3 regions were amplified from genomic DNA by means of the immunoSEQ Assay, a bias-controlled multiplex PCR. Per the original workflow: The number of nucleated cells in each sample was estimated by amplification of reference gene primers within the assay. To quantify the absolute abundance of each unique TCRbeta CDR3 rearrangement, sequence reads were collapsed and filtered. For each sample, productive Simpson clonality was calculated as the square root of Simpson's diversity index across productive rearrangements. TCRdb limited this immuneACCESS table to in-frame rearrangements with V and J called. A share of clones is missing; checked studies link under half to unresolved V genes, and the rest is unexplained. D and trimming come from the DNA, and the V and J calls and clone size come from that table. The table for this sample lists under 300,000 clones; around 90% of them were counted only once. The top ten clonotypes cover under 9% of the sample.

What the research found in general, with its limitations: Clinical and demographic metadata were provided uncurated, with the amount varying by source and participant.

Remarks on this clone: The antigen it recognizes is unknown. No base quality information exists; no much larger clone differs at one position.

Sequences SGHVS (CDR1) and FNYEAQ (CDR2) are obtained from the germline V gene. Trimming takes 3 bases from V and 1 base from J, and the germline ends sit 12 bases apart. The CDR3 covers 15 residues, taking in both the cysteine and the phenylalanine. The CDR3 DNA has 45 bases and is translated from base 1. The sequence derives from a woman aged 70-85 years with active or convalescent COVID-19. The sample taken for sequencing was peripheral blood. The chain couples TRBV7-6 to TRBJ1-2, with TRBD1 perhaps the D gene, on 5 matching bases. The DNA reads as follows: TGTGCCAGCAGCTTGGGGGGACCGGATAACTATGGCTACACCTTC. This yields the protein CASSLGGPDNYGYTF.